This record concerns one T cell receptor beta chain sequence. Its cognate antigen is unknown. Using immunoSEQ multiplex PCR, the repertoire was profiled, and TCRdb retains in-frame clones only, with some absent. The sample lists about 79,000 clones, roughly 80% seen once, with roughly 1.7% in the top ten. CDR3 length: 11 residues. The V end was cut by 3 bases, the J end by 4 bases, with 6 bases between. Germline loops: CDR1 DFQATT, CDR2 SNEGSKA (reference sequence). These data are taken from a study of vaccination effects on CD4 cells after COVID-19. With the ViraFEST assay, the study expanded antigen-specific CD4+ T cells using viral peptide pools, then sequenced them. The culture ran for under eleven days, and then CD4+ T cells were isolated. None of these healthy vaccinees had been infected with SARS-CoV-2 before vaccination. Cultures of about 2 million PBMC per well contained about 10 IU/ml IL-2 plus 10 ug/ml peptides.

Study-wide points: Clones arising from infection and from vaccination showed marked clonal contraction late after vaccination.

The chain has TRBV20-1 and TRBJ1-2; D gene ambiguous. The receptor comes from a human donor who received a COVID-19 vaccine. The specimen was CD4+ T cells from PBMCs cultured with HCoV-229E spike peptides, collected before COVID-19 vaccination. The CDR3 DNA follows: TGCAGTGCTAGCGAGAGCTATGGCTACACCTTC. This gives the protein CSASESYGYTF.